These 14 T cell receptor beta chains originate from one sample sequenced in a study of CXCR3-negative and CXCR3-positive naive CD8 T cells. The method, 5' RACE with UMI labels, was used to prepare the TRB cDNA libraries. TCRdb reanalyzed the 5' RACE reads and collapses them to one entry per CDR3 protein, without DNA. Its clone listing holds about 120,000 distinct CDR3 sequences. Sequences were obtained from naive CXCR3- CD8+ T cells from blood. Subset indicated: CD45RO-CCR7+CD27+CD95- naive CD8+ T cells lacking CXCR3 (TNR3-). The receptors stem from a human donor in good health. Some clones in this sample may be carry-over from other donors' samples.

The chain links TRBV9 to TRBJ2-7. This CDR3 is built from 13 residues. CDR1 SGDLS and CDR2 YYNGEE come from the germline V gene. This CDR3 reads CASSVGKGSEQYF.

V is TRBV12-3 or TRBV12-4 and J is TRBJ2-7; as DNA is missing, the TRBD1 call by TCRdb cannot be tested. This CDR3 comprises 14 residues. CDR3 sequence reads: CASSGGDRDHEQYF.

The chain employs TRBV2 and TRBJ2-3; TCRdb's D call of TRBD1 is untestable without DNA. The CDR3 has 16 amino acids. Per germline, CDR1 SNHLY and CDR2 FYNNEI. The CDR3 reads CASSDAGTGFTDTQYF. Full variable domain (outside the CDR3, taken from reference TRBV2 and TRBJ2-3): EPEVTQTPSHQVTQMGQEVILRCVPISNHLYFYWYRQILGQKVEFLVSFYNNEISEKSEIFDDQFSVERPDGSNFTLKIRSTKLEDSAMYFCASSDAGTGFTDTQYFGPGTRLTVL.

V usage is TRBV4-1 and J usage is TRBJ2-3. In germline, CDR1 is MGHRA, CDR2 YSYEKL. CDR3 length: 12 residues. Here the CDR3 reads CASSQGGDTQYF.

This rearrangement joins TRBV6-6 to TRBJ2-2; there is no DNA to check the TCRdb D call of TRBD1. From germline, CDR1 is MNHNY and CDR2 SVGAGI (reference sequence). This CDR3 is built from 18 residues. CDR3 region: CASIQVGTGDLNTGELFF.

The chain combines TRBV7-6 with TRBJ1-1; TCRdb indicates TRBD1, and absent DNA this call remains unverified. CDR3 length: 20 amino acids. CDR1 and CDR2 (germline): SGHVS, FNYEAQ. CDR3 in amino acids: CASSLSASWPRGGRATEAFF.

This sequence joins TRBV9 and TRBJ1-2. Germline CDR1 reads SGDLS; CDR2 reads YYNGEE. The CDR3 covers 14 residues. The CDR3 sequence: CAGSEEGATYGYTF.

The J gene is TRBJ2-7, the V gene TRBV28; TCRdb's D call of TRBD1 is untestable without DNA. The germline CDR1 and CDR2 sequences are MDHEN and SYDVKM. The length of the CDR3 is 14 residues. The CDR3: CASSLGTGAYEQYF.

The chain joins TRBV10-3 to TRBJ2-3. This CDR3 region has 17 residues. Germline-derived CDR1 and CDR2 are ENHRY and SYGVKD. CDR3 sequence: CAISEAKSWTSTDTQYF.

The CDR3 loop reads CASTPSDRGLVGELFF. This chain connects TRBV7-8 to TRBJ2-2; TCRdb lists TRBD1, though no DNA is available to test this call. CDR3 length: 16 residues. From germline, CDR1 is SGHVS and CDR2 FQNEAQ.

V gene TRBV4-3 combines with J gene TRBJ1-5. The CDR3 covers 14 residues. CDR1 is LGHNA and CDR2 is YSLEER in the germline V gene. Here the CDR3 reads CASSQGTAGQPQHF.

This chain links TRBV12-3 or TRBV12-4 with TRBJ1-1. The CDR3 spans 12 residues. CDR3 amino acids: CASSFGTAEAFF.

V and J are TRBV28 and TRBJ2-7; lacking DNA, the TRBD1 call made by TCRdb goes unchecked. This CDR3 comprises 16 residues. Germline values: CDR1 MDHEN, CDR2 SYDVKM. The CDR3 is CASSFLSTGVAYEQYF.

The J gene is TRBJ1-4, the V gene TRBV27. The CDR3 covers 14 residues. Germline V gene sequence: CDR1 MNHEY, CDR2 SMNVEV (reference sequence). The CDR3 is CASSIYGANEKLFF. Looking up the rest from reference TRBV27 and TRBJ1-4 gives the full variable domain: EAQVTQNPRYLITVTGKKLTVTCSQNMNHEYMSWYRQDPGLGLRQIYYSMNVEVTDKGDVPEGYKVSRKEKRNFPLILESPSPNQTSLYFCASSIYGANEKLFFGSGTQLSVL.